Shown below are 15 T cell receptor beta chains from a single sample sequenced in a study of T cell clonality in common variable immunodeficiency. Repertoires were generated with immunoSEQ multiplex PCR, while TCRdb's copy carries only in-frame clones and drops some. Sampling found 30,000 or so clones, none seen once. Sequenced: peripheral blood mononuclear cells. These receptors were taken from a person aged 18 to 70 in good health.

In the case of this clone: The junction departs from germline at one end; a sequencing error may be responsible. From the germline J gene comes the end of the CDR3, since the read stops 3 residues before it. The rearrangement joins TRBV7-9 to TRBJ1-1; D is unclear. This CDR3 contains 15 residues. Germline V CDR1 and CDR2: SEHNR, FQNEAQ (reference sequence). The CDR3 DNA, read in part, is TGTGTCAGCCGCTTATTAGGGCAGCTGAACACTGAA. Translating gives CVSRLLGQLNTE. The entire CDR3 reads CVSRLLGQLNTEAFF. The entire variable domain, with the rest obtained from reference TRBV7-9 and TRBJ1-1, is as follows: DTGVSQNPRHKITKRGQNVTFRCDPISEHNRLYWYRQTLGQGPEFLTYFQNEAQLEKSRLLSDRFSAERPKGSFSTLEIQRTEQGDSAMYLCVSRLLGQLNTEAFFGQGTRLTVV.

This clone was found many times. CDR3: CASSFLSPGDTEAFF. The CDR3 DNA, read in part, is TGCGCCAGCAGCTTTCTCAGCCCAGGGGACACTGAA. The rearrangement joins TRBV5-1 to TRBJ1-1; D might be TRBD1 (6 bases). The DNA ends 3 residues before the CDR3 does, and the rest of the CDR3 is filled in from the germline J gene. The CDR3 totals 15 residues. The ends were cut back, 2 bases at V and 3 bases at J, with 14 bases in the middle. Germline loops: CDR1 SGHRS, CDR2 YFSETQ.

This clone showed up just a few times. In the same sample, other DNA sequences code for this CDR3. CDR3 residues: CASSPPAGTSGHNEQFF. The DNA read from the CDR3 is TGTGCCAGCTCCCCTCCTGCAGGGACTAGCGGACACAATGAG. The gene calls are TRBV18 and TRBJ2-1; 11 bases line up with TRBD2. The CDR3 goes on 3 residues after the read ends, and that part is filled in from the germline J gene. V was pared by 6 bases and J by 5 bases, with 12 bases of the junction left unmatched. Germline V gene data show CDR1 as KGHSH and CDR2 as LQKENI. This CDR3 comprises 17 residues.

There are many counts of this clone. The CDR3 end lies 3 residues beyond the end of the read and is filled in from the germline J gene. The J gene is TRBJ2-7, the V gene TRBV5-4, with D perhaps TRBD2 (5 bases). The V end was cut by 3 bases, the J end by 5 bases, with 15 bases between. The CDR3 totals 14 residues. The germline V gene has CDR1 SGHNT and CDR2 YYREEE (reference sequence). This CDR3 reads CASSSHQAGDEQYF. The covered CDR3 bases are TGTGCCAGCAGCTCCCACCAGGCCGGGGACGAG.

This clone was seen many times. The CDR3 extends 3 residues past the end of the read, so its final part is completed from the germline J gene. The chain is built from TRBV29-1 and TRBJ1-2; D may be TRBD1 (6 bases). The CDR3 is 14 amino acids. The germline V gene encodes CDR1 SQVTM and CDR2 ANQGSEA. V was clipped by 4 bases and J by 3 bases, with 15 bases between them. CDR3 sequence reads: CSVGHRVSDYGYTF. CDR3 DNA (partial): TGCAGCGTTGGACACAGGGTTTCCGACTATGGC.

In its sample, this clone was seen many times. The CDR3 end falls 3 residues outside the read, so it is completed with the germline J gene. The chain joins TRBV20-1 to TRBJ1-6; TRBD1 matches at 9 bases. Per germline, CDR1 DFQATT and CDR2 SNEGSKA (reference sequence). This CDR3 comprises 14 residues. V gave up 0 bases and J gave up 10 bases; unmatched junction bases: 4. Incomplete CDR3 DNA: TGCAGTGCTAGAGATTGGACAGGGGACTCACCC. Translation: CSARDWTGDSP. The whole CDR3 sequence reads CSARDWTGDSPLHF.

This clone was detected ten times or more. The sequence runs out 3 residues before the end of the CDR3; the remainder is reconstructed from the germline J gene. The chain recombines TRBV6-2 or TRBV6-3 with TRBJ2-3, with 13 bases matching TRBD2. Trimming took 5 bases from V and 6 from J; bases not matched to a gene: 2. CDR1 and CDR2 from the germline V gene are MNHEY and SVGEGT. The CDR3 totals 14 residues. CDR3 DNA, as far as it was read: TGTGCCAGCAGTCCGGGACTAGCGGGGGATACG. Protein product: CASSPGLAGDT. The whole CDR3 region reads CASSPGLAGDTQYF.

This clone has a count of ten or more. The sequence runs out 3 residues before the end of the CDR3; the remainder is reconstructed from the germline J gene. V usage is TRBV27 and J usage is TRBJ1-5, with no clear D. V shed 6 bases and J shed 4 bases, with 7 bases lying between them. CDR3 size: 12 residues. Germline V gene data show CDR1 as MNHEY and CDR2 as SMNVEV (reference sequence). The CDR3 DNA, read in part, is TGTGCCAGCAGCTCCTTGAATCAGCCC. Encoded protein: CASSSLNQP. The full-length CDR3 reads as CASSSLNQPQHF.

The table lists this clone with many counts. The CDR3 goes on 3 residues after the read ends, and that part is filled in from the germline J gene. The J gene is TRBJ1-5, the V gene TRBV20-1, with D unclear. Trimming pared 3 bases from V and 0 bases from J, leaving 6 bases between. The CDR3 sequence is 13 residues long. CDR1 and CDR2 from the germline V gene are DFQATT and SNEGSKA (reference sequence). The CDR3 is CSASGDSNQPQHF. CDR3 DNA (partial): TGCAGTGCTAGCGGGGATAGCAATCAGCCC.

This clone was observed many times. The read falls 3 residues short of the CDR3 end, and the missing part is taken from the germline J gene. This sequence joins TRBV6-1 and TRBJ2-5, with 10 positions matching TRBD1. This CDR3 has 14 residues. V lost 3 bases, J lost 4 bases, and 2 bases stayed unmatched. Germline values: CDR1 MNHNS, CDR2 SASEGT. The CDR3 loop is CASSDGQGGETQYF. The part of the CDR3 DNA that was read is TGTGCCAGCAGTGATGGACAGGGGGGAGAGACC.

This clone was recorded at least ten times. The sequenced fragment ends 3 residues before the CDR3 boundary, so the rest is inferred from the germline J gene. This chain joins TRBV5-6 and TRBJ2-5, with 10 nucleotides matching TRBD1. Germline trimming cut 4 bases from V and 2 bases from J; bases unmatched to any gene: 5. CDR1 is SGHDT, CDR2 YYEEEE, per germline. The CDR3 is 15 amino acids. The CDR3: CASSPDRGLQETQYF. CDR3 DNA, as far as it was read: TGTGCCAGCAGCCCTGACAGGGGGCTTCAAGAGACC.

As to this clone: The read finishes 3 residues shy of the CDR3 end, and the germline J gene is used to complete it. The chain links TRBV7-9 to TRBJ1-2, with TRBD1 matching over 7 bases. Germline CDR1 reads SEHNR; CDR2 reads FQNEAQ (reference sequence). The CDR3 is made up of 14 amino acids. CDR3 protein: CASSTRQGTHDYTF. Incomplete CDR3 DNA: TGTGCCAGCAGCACTCGACAGGGCACCCACGAC.

In its sample, this clone was seen many times. The observed sequence ends 3 residues before the CDR3 terminus, with the missing tail filled in from the germline J gene. This sequence joins TRBV7-2 and TRBJ2-2, with 7 bases lining up with TRBD1. V lost 5 bases and J lost 1; bases outside the gene matches: 4. CDR1 and CDR2 (germline): SGHTA, FQGNSA. The CDR3 spans 15 residues. The CDR3 DNA, read in part, is TGTGCCAGCAGCCTACGGACAGGGAACACCGGGGAG. This codes for CASSLRTGNTGE. The whole CDR3 region reads CASSLRTGNTGELFF.

In this sample, this clone turned up a few times. The DNA ends 3 residues before the CDR3 does, and the rest of the CDR3 is filled in from the germline J gene. V and J are TRBV5-1 and TRBJ1-2, with a possible D match to TRBD1 (5 bases). This CDR3 comprises 18 residues. Germline CDR1 is SGHRS and CDR2 is YFSETQ. The CDR3 DNA, read in part, is TGCGCCAGCAGCCCGGGGACTAGCGGCCAGAGCTCCTACAATGAC. Translated, it gives CASSPGTSGQSSYND. The whole CDR3 protein reads CASSPGTSGQSSYNDYTF.

This clone occurred many times. Sequencing ends 3 residues short of the CDR3 end; the germline J gene provides the rest. The V and J genes are TRBV27 and TRBJ2-1; D may be TRBD2 (6 bases). Germline loops: CDR1 MNHEY, CDR2 SMNVEV (reference sequence). This CDR3 has 15 residues. V was shortened by 7 bases and J by 4 bases, with 17 bases between the two germline ends. The sequenced CDR3 bases are TGTGCCAGCACCCTGGGGACTTCCGGATACAATGAG. Amino acid sequence: CASTLGTSGYNE. The full CDR3 protein is CASTLGTSGYNEQFF.